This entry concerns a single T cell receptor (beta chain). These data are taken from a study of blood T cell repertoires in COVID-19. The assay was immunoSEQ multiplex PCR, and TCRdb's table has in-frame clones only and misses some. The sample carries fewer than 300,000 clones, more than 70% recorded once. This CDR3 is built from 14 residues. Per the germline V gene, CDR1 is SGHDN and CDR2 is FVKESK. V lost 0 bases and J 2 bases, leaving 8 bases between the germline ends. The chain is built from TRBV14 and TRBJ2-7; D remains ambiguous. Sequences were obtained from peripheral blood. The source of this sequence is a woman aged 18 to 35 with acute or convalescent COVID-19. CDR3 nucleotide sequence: TGTGCCAGCAGCCAAGACTTTCCTCCCTACGAGCAGTACTTC. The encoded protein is CASSQDFPPYEQYF.